Here is one T cell receptor beta chain with its context. A modified ARM-PCR protocol with three rounds of nested PCR amplified TCRbeta. MiXCR, run by TCRdb on the multiplex PCR reads, gives a single entry per CDR3 protein. The top ten clones hold about 23% of a sample with over 85,000 distinct CDR3 sequences, about 80% of them seen once. The data stem from a study of tumor and adjacent non-tumor tissue in lung cancer. Germline V lookup: CDR1 SQVTM, CDR2 ANQGSEA. The ends were cut back, 7 bases at V and 5 bases at J, with 15 bases in the middle. The CDR3 spans 13 residues. This sample's RNA came from whole unsorted tissue. Between August and November 2014, newly diagnosed, chemotherapy-naive lung cancer patients underwent thoracic surgery in China.

Sequenced material: lung tumor tissue. This chain uses TRBV29-1 with TRBJ2-1; D ambiguous. This TCR was sampled from a man in his 70s with non-small cell lung cancer. The CDR3 region is CSETRIRDNEQFF. CDR3 sequence (DNA): TGCAGCGAGACGAGGATAAGAGACAATGAGCAGTTCTTC.